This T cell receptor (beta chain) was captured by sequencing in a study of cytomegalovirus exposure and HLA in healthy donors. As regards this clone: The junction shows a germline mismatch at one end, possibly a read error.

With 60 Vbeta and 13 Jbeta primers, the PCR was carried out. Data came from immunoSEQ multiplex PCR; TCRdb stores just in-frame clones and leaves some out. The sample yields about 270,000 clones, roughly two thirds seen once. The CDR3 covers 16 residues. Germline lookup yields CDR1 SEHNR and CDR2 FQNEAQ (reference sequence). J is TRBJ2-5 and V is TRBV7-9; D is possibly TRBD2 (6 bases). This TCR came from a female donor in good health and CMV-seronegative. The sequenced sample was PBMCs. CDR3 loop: CSSSYSGGEKKETQYF. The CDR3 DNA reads TGTTCCAGCAGCTACAGCGGAGGGGAGAAAAAAGAGACCCAGTACTTC. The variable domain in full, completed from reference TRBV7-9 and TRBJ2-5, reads DTGVSQNPRHKITKRGQNVTFRCDPISEHNRLYWYRQTLGQGPEFLTYFQNEAQLEKSRLLSDRFSAERPKGSFSTLEIQRTEQGDSAMYLCSSSYSGGEKKETQYFGPGTRLLVL.